Included here is one TCR beta chain sequence, with context. Its antigen is unknown. The sample comes from a study of identical twins. General observations from the study: Beta clonotypes that were abundant in cord blood contained fewer insertions, a pattern absent from memory repertoires.

Germline assignment: CDR1 SGHTA and CDR2 FQGNSA. This CDR3 is 13 amino acids long. V was trimmed by 5 bases and J by 0 bases, leaving 7 bases between them. MiXCR was run by TCRdb on the 5' RACE reads, yielding one entry per CDR3 protein. In the table there are 500,000 to 550,000 distinct CDR3 sequences, 22% of which are singletons. These data also formed part of another study, on T cells expressing NK-cell markers. This second study says: Each of six donors carried dominant NKG2C+ clonotypes accounting for about 1.0-7.0% of CD8+ T cells.

The TCR originated in a woman aged 18 to 35 in good health. The gene calls are TRBV7-2 and TRBJ2-5, with a possible D match to TRBD2 (6 bases). The specimen was CD4+ T cells sorted from blood. In DNA form, the CDR3 reads TGTGCCAGCAGCGGGGACTACCAAGAGACCCAGTACTTC. Translation: CASSGDYQETQYF.